Sequencing of this T cell receptor beta chain was carried out in a study of CD8 T cells in ankylosing spondylitis. Study results and caveats: Before this, some motif variants had been reported in reactive arthritis synovial fluid and blood.

For TCR beta, libraries came from quantitative 5'-RACE with molecular barcodes. TCRdb ran MiXCR on the 5' RACE reads and lists one entry per CDR3 protein. Here the sample spans 300,000 to 400,000 distinct CDR3 sequences, roughly 15% being singletons. This clonotype was seen repeatedly, ten times or more. The antigen is undetermined. The receptor comes from a male donor with ankylosing spondylitis or in good health (not recorded which). The sequenced sample was blood, either unsorted or a sorted T cell fraction (not recorded which).

CDR3 nucleotide sequence: TGTGCCAGCAGCTTAGATGGGGCTTCGACAGATACGCAGTATTTT. This encodes CASSLDGASTDTQYF. J is TRBJ2-3 and V is TRBV7-8; D possibly corresponds to TRBD1 (5 bases). The V end lost 1 base, the J end lost 3 bases, and 11 bases lay between the germline ends. CDR1 SGHVS and CDR2 FQNEAQ come from the germline V gene. The CDR3 is made up of 15 amino acids.